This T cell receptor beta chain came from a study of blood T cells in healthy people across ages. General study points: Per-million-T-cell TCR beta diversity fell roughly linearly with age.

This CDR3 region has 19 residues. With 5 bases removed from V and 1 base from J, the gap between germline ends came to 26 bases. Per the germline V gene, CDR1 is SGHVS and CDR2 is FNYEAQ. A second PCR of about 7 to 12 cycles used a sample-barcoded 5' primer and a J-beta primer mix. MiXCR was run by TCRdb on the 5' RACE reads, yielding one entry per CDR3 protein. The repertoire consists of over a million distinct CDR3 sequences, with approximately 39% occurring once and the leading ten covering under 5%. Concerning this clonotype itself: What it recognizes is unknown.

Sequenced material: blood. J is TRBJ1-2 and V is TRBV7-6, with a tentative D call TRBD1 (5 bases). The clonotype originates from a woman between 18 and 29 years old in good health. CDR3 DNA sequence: TGTGCCAGCAGCCGGGGACGGGCCGTCCTTTCGGGTCTTAACTATGGCTACACCTTC. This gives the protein CASSRGRAVLSGLNYGYTF.